This is a list of T cell receptor beta chains from one sample in a study of post-analysis software for immune sequencing data. In TCRdb, the PCR reads were re-called with MiXCR into one record per CDR3 protein. The sample contains about 540,000 distinct CDR3 sequences, approximately 34% of which appear only once. Sequencing used blood. The receptors shown here come from a girl between 2 and 17 years old with multiple sclerosis. CDR3s include the opening cysteine and the closing phenylalanine or tryptophan. A D gene is named only where the DNA matches it firmly. Size is stated for part of the rows, as once, few or many counts, or as a class when the clone is expanded.

TRBJ1-5 | few | 16 | TRBD1 | TRBV5-1 | CASSPGQGVGNQPQHF | TGCGCCAGCAGCCCGGGACAGGGGGTGGGCAATCAGCCCCAGCATTTT
TRBJ1-2 | few | 14 | TRBD1 | TRBV6-1 | CASSETQGVYGYTF | TGTGCCAGCAGTGAAACCCAGGGGGTCTATGGCTACACCTTC
TRBJ2-7 | few | 13 | . | TRBV6-6 | CASSQGSLYEQYF | TGTGCCAGCAGTCAGGGCAGCCTTTACGAGCAGTACTTC
TRBJ2-3 | few | 16 | . | TRBV12-3/TRBV12-4 | CASSYLSSGSTDTQYF | TGTGCCAGCAGCTACCTGAGTAGCGGCAGCACAGATACGCAGTATTTT
TRBJ2-1 | . | 14 | . | TRBV20-1 | CSARASDHTNEQFF | TGCAGTGCTAGAGCTTCGGATCACACCAATGAGCAGTTCTTC
TRBJ1-1 | few | 14 | . | TRBV28 | CASGSGAQNTEAFF | TGTGCCAGCGGCTCAGGGGCCCAGAACACTGAAGCTTTCTTT
TRBJ1-5 | few | 14 | TRBD1 | TRBV11-2 | CASSWGTGNQPQHF | TGTGCCAGCAGCTGGGGGACAGGCAATCAGCCCCAGCATTTT
TRBJ2-3 | . | 19 | TRBD1 | TRBV7-9 | CASRKPGQGAIPVTDTQYF | TGTGCCAGCAGGAAGCCGGGACAGGGGGCGATCCCTGTTACAGATACGCAGTATTTT
TRBJ1-5 | . | 15 | . | TRBV11-2 | CASSFAGYGNQPQHF | TGTGCCAGCAGCTTCGCAGGGTACGGCAATCAGCCCCAGCATTTT
TRBJ2-7 | . | 14 | . | TRBV20-1 | CSARGRPLTYEQYF | TGCAGTGCTAGAGGACGGCCGCTAACCTACGAGCAGTACTTC
TRBJ2-5 | . | 16 | . | TRBV10-3 | CAVSESLGGGLWNQYF | TGTGCCGTCAGTGAGTCCCTCGGCGGGGGCCTTTGGAACCAGTACTTC
TRBJ2-7 | few | 16 | . | TRBV6-5 | CASSYSTGTSSYEQYF | TGTGCCAGCAGTTACTCTACAGGGACCAGCTCCTACGAGCAGTACTTC
TRBJ2-7 | . | 14 | . | TRBV5-1 | CASSLSGDRYEQYF | TGCGCCAGCAGCTTGAGCGGAGACCGCTACGAGCAGTACTTC
TRBJ2-1 | . | 13 | TRBD2 | TRBV20-1 | CSARDTGGGEQFF | TGCAGTGCTAGAGATACCGGCGGGGGTGAGCAGTTCTTC
TRBJ2-7 | . | 16 | TRBD1 | TRBV10-1 | CASSYGQGWTTYEQYF | TGCGCCAGCAGCTACGGACAGGGATGGACCACCTACGAGCAGTACTTC
TRBJ2-1 | . | 14 | . | TRBV10-3 | CAISEGVSYNEQFF | TGTGCCATCAGTGAAGGAGTCTCCTACAATGAGCAGTTCTTC
TRBJ2-5 | . | 15 | . | TRBV28 | CASSSLTRREETQYF | TGTGCCAGCAGTTCCCTGACTAGGCGGGAAGAGACCCAGTACTTC
TRBJ1-2 | . | 14 | TRBD1 | TRBV25-1 | CASSEFRTGYGYTF | TGTGCCAGCAGTGAATTTCGGACAGGCTATGGCTACACCTTC
TRBJ2-1 | few | 14 | . | TRBV4-1 | CASSPVPLSNEQFF | TGCGCCAGCAGCCCGGTCCCTCTCAGCAATGAGCAGTTCTTC
TRBJ1-5 | few | 15 | . | TRBV7-8 | CASSMSWDSNQPQHF | TGTGCCAGCAGCATGAGCTGGGACAGCAATCAGCCCCAGCATTTT
TRBJ2-1 | . | 14 | TRBD2 | TRBV20-1 | CSASQLAGFAEQFF | TGCAGTGCTAGCCAACTAGCGGGGTTTGCTGAGCAGTTCTTC
TRBJ2-7 | . | 20 | . | TRBV28 | CASFRPGGSFPTWSTYEQYF | TGTGCCAGCTTTCGTCCCGGGGGCTCGTTCCCCACTTGGTCGACCTACGAGCAGTACTTC
TRBJ2-1 | . | 16 | . | TRBV5-1 | CANSLGDFSSYNEQFF | TGCGCCAACAGCTTGGGAGATTTTAGCTCCTACAATGAGCAGTTCTTC
TRBJ2-3 | . | 14 | TRBD2 | TRBV12-3/TRBV12-4 | CASSQSGAPDAQYF | TGTGCCAGCAGCCAAAGCGGGGCCCCAGATGCGCAGTATTTT
TRBJ2-3 | . | 14 | . | TRBV7-9 | CASSPRTRTDTQYF | TGTGCCAGCAGCCCTCGGACCCGCACAGATACGCAGTATTTT
TRBJ2-6 | . | 12 | . | TRBV28 | CASCSGANVLTF | TGTGCCAGCTGCTCTGGGGCCAACGTCCTGACTTTC
TRBJ2-3 | . | 14 | TRBD2 | TRBV20-1 | CSASSGGAKNTQYF | TGCAGTGCTTCTAGCGGGGGGGCGAAAAATACGCAGTATTTT
TRBJ1-5 | . | 14 | . | TRBV4-1 | CASSQDPRNQPQHF | TGCGCCAGCAGCCAAGATCCCAGGAATCAGCCCCAGCATTTT
TRBJ1-1 | . | 10 | . | TRBV6-5 | CATGNGGAFF | TGTGCCACCGGAAATGGAGGAGCTTTCTTT
TRBJ2-7 | few | 15 | TRBD1 | TRBV27 | CASSFEGTGWNEQYF | TGTGCCAGCAGTTTTGAGGGGACAGGGTGGAACGAGCAGTACTTC
TRBJ2-7 | . | 16 | . | TRBV9 | CASSASRGWLASEQYF | TGTGCCAGCAGCGCCAGCAGGGGCTGGTTGGCATCCGAGCAGTACTTC
TRBJ1-1 | . | 15 | . | TRBV7-2 | CASSLVGGGRTEAFF | TGTGCCAGCAGCTTAGTTGGGGGGGGTCGCACTGAAGCTTTCTTT
TRBJ2-7 | few | 15 | TRBD1 | TRBV15 | CATLDSRDSSYEQYF | TGTGCCACCTTGGATTCCCGGGACAGCTCCTACGAGCAGTACTTC
TRBJ1-4 | . | 14 | . | TRBV7-9 | CASSSDGGNEKLFF | TGTGCCAGCAGCTCCGACGGAGGTAATGAAAAACTGTTTTTT
TRBJ1-2 | . | 14 | TRBD1 | TRBV7-2 | CASSFQGALNGYTF | TGTGCCAGCAGCTTCCAGGGGGCACTTAATGGCTACACCTTC
TRBJ2-7 | . | 14 | TRBD1 | TRBV24-1 | CATRDRDRAHEQYF | TGTGCCACCAGGGACCGGGACAGGGCTCACGAGCAGTACTTC
TRBJ2-5 | few | 13 | TRBD2 | TRBV7-9 | CAGRAGGGETQYF | TGTGCCGGACGAGCGGGGGGCGGAGAGACCCAGTACTTC
TRBJ2-5 | . | 13 | TRBD2 | TRBV29-1 | CSVEGGGRNEQYF | TGCAGCGTTGAAGGGGGAGGGAGGAATGAGCAGTACTTC
TRBJ2-7 | few | 13 | TRBD1 | TRBV2 | CASVGQVSYEQYF | TGTGCCAGCGTGGGACAGGTCTCCTACGAGCAGTACTTC
TRBJ2-3 | . | 14 | . | TRBV10-3 | CAISEFPGTDTQYF | TGTGCCATCAGTGAATTTCCAGGGACGGATACGCAGTATTTT
TRBJ2-1 | few | 17 | TRBD2 | TRBV5-1 | CASSTTSGGRWDNEQFF | TGCGCCAGCAGCACGACTAGCGGGGGGCGGTGGGACAATGAGCAGTTCTTC
TRBJ1-5 | . | 13 | . | TRBV6-1 | CASSEAANQPQHF | TGTGCCAGCAGTGAAGCCGCCAATCAGCCCCAGCATTTT
TRBJ2-1 | few | 17 | TRBD2 | TRBV5-1 | CASSSNSGGDSYNEQFF | TGCGCCAGCAGCTCAAATAGCGGGGGGGATTCCTACAATGAGCAGTTCTTC
TRBJ2-1 | once | 13 | . | TRBV24-1 | CATGGATYNEQFF | TGTGCCACCGGAGGAGCGACCTACAATGAGCAGTTCTTC
TRBJ2-3 | many | 16 | TRBD1 | TRBV5-6 | CASSLSRGLISDTQYF | TGTGCCAGCAGCCTATCCAGGGGGCTTATATCAGATACGCAGTATTTT
TRBJ1-2 | . | 14 | TRBD1 | TRBV11-2 | CASSPTPGGYGYTF | TGTGCCAGCAGCCCGACCCCAGGGGGCTATGGCTACACCTTC
TRBJ1-5 | . | 17 | . | TRBV12-3/TRBV12-4 | CASKPPGGLGGNQPQHF | TGTGCCAGCAAACCCCCGGGTGGTCTGGGAGGCAATCAGCCCCAGCATTTT
TRBJ2-5 | . | 17 | TRBD1 | TRBV7-9 | CASSLASGTGTPGEQYF | TGTGCCAGCAGCTTAGCGTCGGGGACAGGGACTCCAGGGGAGCAGTACTTC
TRBJ2-3 | . | 13 | . | TRBV20-1 | CSAAIGGTDTQYF | TGCAGTGCCGCGATTGGCGGCACAGATACGCAGTATTTT
TRBJ2-3 | few | 15 | . | TRBV7-9 | CASSPIGQYTDTQYF | TGTGCCAGCAGCCCTATCGGACAGTACACAGATACGCAGTATTTT
TRBJ2-7 | . | 16 | . | TRBV12-3/TRBV12-4 | CASSSQRGDGLYEQYF | TGTGCCAGCAGTTCGCAGAGGGGGGACGGTCTTTACGAGCAGTACTTC
TRBJ2-3 | . | 14 | TRBD2 | TRBV7-3 | CASGRGGGMNTQYF | TGTGCCAGCGGACGGGGGGGCGGGATGAATACGCAGTATTTT
TRBJ2-7 | many | 14 | TRBD1 | TRBV5-1 | CASSSGTGDHEQYF | TGCGCCAGCAGCTCCGGGACAGGGGACCACGAGCAGTACTTC
TRBJ2-7 | . | 15 | TRBD1 | TRBV2 | CASSAPLGQFYEQYF | TGTGCCAGCAGTGCACCCCTGGGACAGTTCTACGAGCAGTACTTC
TRBJ2-6 | few | 16 | . | TRBV15 | CATSRDPGSGANVLTF | TGTGCCACCAGCAGAGACCCCGGGTCTGGGGCCAACGTCCTGACTTTC
TRBJ1-1 | few | 13 | . | TRBV6-5 | CASTEGGDTEAFF | TGTGCCAGCACCGAGGGGGGTGATACTGAAGCTTTCTTT
TRBJ2-3 | once | 12 | . | TRBV6-6 | CASRELKDTQYF | TGTGCCAGCAGGGAACTGAAGGATACGCAGTATTTT
TRBJ2-4 | once | 16 | TRBD2 | TRBV7-2 | CASSFMGGLPKNIHYF | TGTGCCAGCAGCTTCATGGGAGGGCTACCAAAAAACATTCACTACTTC